The TCR beta chain under discussion was sequenced for a study of blood T cell repertoires in COVID-19 (TCRdb year 2020). Turning to the overall study: Samples from collaborators originated in the United States, Italy and Spain and spanned both the acute and convalescent phases of COVID-19. The dataset comprised deeply sampled blood TCRbeta repertoires from subjects exposed to, actively infected with, or recovered from COVID-19. A freely available public database, intended as a resource for researchers studying the immune response to SARS-CoV-2, is where the repertoires were released. Where available, HLA class I and class II types were taken from metadata supplied by the sample provider and were not determined by assay-based typing. Nearly every sample came with metadata listing a de-identified subject ID, COVID-19 status, age in years and sex. The prospective study material was composed of cDNA or gDNA derived from T cells, B-cell-depleted T cells, or PBMCs. The samples were drawn from the first 160 participants of the ongoing ImmuneRACE study and from some 1,300 subjects provided by 6 global collaborators.

Summary of the overall study and its limitations: Clinical and demographic metadata were provided uncurated, with the amount varying by source and participant.

Each collaborating institution followed its own protocols to collect whole blood in K2EDTA tubes. Collaborator samples were shipped for TCRbeta analysis as frozen whole blood, isolated PBMCs, or DNA extracted from either sample type. Comment on this clone: The antigen it binds to is not known. Base qualities are not at hand, and no much larger clone is one base apart.

The immunoSEQ Assay, a bias-controlled multiplex PCR, was used to amplify TCRbeta CDR3 regions from genomic DNA. The original methods were these. Nucleated cell counts per sample were estimated from amplification of reference gene primers within the assay. To quantify the absolute abundance of each unique TCRbeta CDR3 rearrangement, sequence reads were collapsed and filtered. For each sample, productive Simpson clonality was calculated as the square root of Simpson's diversity index across productive rearrangements. TCRdb limited this immuneACCESS table to in-frame rearrangements with V and J called. A share of clones is missing; checked studies link under half to unresolved V genes, and the rest is unexplained. V and J calls and clone size are those listed in that table; D and trimming were worked out from the DNA. The sample table contains roughly 700,000 clones; only one count was recorded for 70% to 90% of them. The ten most abundant clones make up 0.2% to 0.3% of the sample.

The germline V gene (reference sequence) sets CDR1 to SEHNR and CDR2 to FQNEAQ. The CDR3 starts with the cysteine, ends with the phenylalanine, and has 12 residues. Only the CDR3 region is kept as DNA, spanning 36 bases read in frame from base 1. The junction shows trimming of 8 bases on V and 1 base on J, plus 9 bases between the germline ends. The TCR comes from a woman between 18 and 29 years old with acute or convalescent COVID-19. What was sequenced was peripheral blood. The rearranged chain carries TRBV7-9 and TRBJ2-7; TRBD1 is a weak D gene call, 5 bases matching. Read as DNA, the sequence is TGTGCCAGCGGGGCAGAATCCTACGAGCAGTACTTC. This codes for CASGAESYEQYF.